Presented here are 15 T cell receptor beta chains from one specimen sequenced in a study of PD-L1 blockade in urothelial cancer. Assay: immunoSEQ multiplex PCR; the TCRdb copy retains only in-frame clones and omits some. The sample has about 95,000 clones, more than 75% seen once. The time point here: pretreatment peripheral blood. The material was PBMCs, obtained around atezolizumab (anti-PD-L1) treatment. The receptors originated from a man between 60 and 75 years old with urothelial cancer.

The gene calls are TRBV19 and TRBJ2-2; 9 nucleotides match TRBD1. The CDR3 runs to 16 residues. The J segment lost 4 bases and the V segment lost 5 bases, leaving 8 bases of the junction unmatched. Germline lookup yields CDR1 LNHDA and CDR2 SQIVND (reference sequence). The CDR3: CASSYPQGAGTGELFF. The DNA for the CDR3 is TGTGCCAGTAGTTACCCACAGGGGGCGGGCACCGGGGAGCTGTTTTTT.

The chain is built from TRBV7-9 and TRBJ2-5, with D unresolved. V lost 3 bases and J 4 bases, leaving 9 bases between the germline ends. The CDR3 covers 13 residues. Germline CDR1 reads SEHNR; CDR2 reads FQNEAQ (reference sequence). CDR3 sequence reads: CASSLAYSETQYF. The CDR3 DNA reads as TGTGCCAGCAGCTTGGCATATTCAGAGACCCAGTACTTC.

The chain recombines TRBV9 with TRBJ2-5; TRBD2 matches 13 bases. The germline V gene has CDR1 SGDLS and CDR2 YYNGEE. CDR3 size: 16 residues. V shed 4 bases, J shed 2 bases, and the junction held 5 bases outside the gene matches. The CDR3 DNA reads TGTGCCAGCAGCCCACTAGCGGGGGGGGTACAAGAGACCCAGTACTTC. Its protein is CASSPLAGGVQETQYF.

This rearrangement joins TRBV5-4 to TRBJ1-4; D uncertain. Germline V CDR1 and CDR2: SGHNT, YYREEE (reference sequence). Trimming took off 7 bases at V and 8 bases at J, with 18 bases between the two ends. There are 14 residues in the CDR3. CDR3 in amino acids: CASSLSQRQEKLFF. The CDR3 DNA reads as TGTGCCAGCTCCCTGAGCCAACGACAAGAAAAACTGTTTTTT.

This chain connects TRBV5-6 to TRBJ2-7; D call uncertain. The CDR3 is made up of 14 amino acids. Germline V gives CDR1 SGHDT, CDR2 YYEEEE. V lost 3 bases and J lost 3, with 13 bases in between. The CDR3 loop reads CASSSPRLNYEQYF. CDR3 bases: TGTGCCAGCAGCTCCCCTAGGCTGAACTACGAGCAGTACTTC. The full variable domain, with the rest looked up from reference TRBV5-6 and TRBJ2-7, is DAGVTQSPTHLIKTRGQQVTLRCSPKSGHDTVSWYQQALGQGPQFIFQYYEEEERQRGNFPDRFSGHQFPNYSSELNVNALLLGDSALYLCASSSPRLNYEQYFGPGTRLTVT.

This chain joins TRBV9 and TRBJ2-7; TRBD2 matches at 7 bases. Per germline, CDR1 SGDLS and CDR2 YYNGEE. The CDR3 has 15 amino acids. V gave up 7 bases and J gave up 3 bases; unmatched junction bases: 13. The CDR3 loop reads CASGKSSGSNYEQYF. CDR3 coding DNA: TGTGCCAGCGGCAAATCTAGCGGATCTAACTACGAGCAGTACTTC.

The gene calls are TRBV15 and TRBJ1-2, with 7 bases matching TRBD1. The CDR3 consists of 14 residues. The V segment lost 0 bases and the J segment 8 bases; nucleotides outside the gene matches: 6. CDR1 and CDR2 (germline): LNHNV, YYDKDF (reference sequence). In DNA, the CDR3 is TGTGCCACCAGCAGAGATGGGCAGGGGGGAGGCTACACCTTC. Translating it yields CATSRDGQGGGYTF.

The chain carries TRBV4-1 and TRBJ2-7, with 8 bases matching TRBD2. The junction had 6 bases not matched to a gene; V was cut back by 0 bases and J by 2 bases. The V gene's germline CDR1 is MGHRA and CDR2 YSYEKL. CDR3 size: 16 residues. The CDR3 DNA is TGCGCCAGCAGCCAAGAGGTCCTAGCGGGTACCTACGAGCAGTACTTC. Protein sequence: CASSQEVLAGTYEQYF.

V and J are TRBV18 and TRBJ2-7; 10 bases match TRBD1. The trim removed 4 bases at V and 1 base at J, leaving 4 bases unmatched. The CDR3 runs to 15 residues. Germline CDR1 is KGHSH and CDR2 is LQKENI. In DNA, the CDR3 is TGTGCCAGCTCACACGGGACAGGGGTATCCTACGAGCAGTACTTC. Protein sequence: CASSHGTGVSYEQYF.

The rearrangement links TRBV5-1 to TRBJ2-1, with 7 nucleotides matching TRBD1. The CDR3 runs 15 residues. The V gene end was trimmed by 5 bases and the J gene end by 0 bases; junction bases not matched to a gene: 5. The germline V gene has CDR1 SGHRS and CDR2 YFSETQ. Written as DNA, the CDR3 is TGCGCCAGCAGGCCGACAGGGAGCTCCTACAATGAGCAGTTCTTC. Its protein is CASRPTGSSYNEQFF. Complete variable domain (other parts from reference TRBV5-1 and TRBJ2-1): KAGVTQTPRYLIKTRGQQVTLSCSPISGHRSVSWYQQTPGQGLQFLFEYFSETQRNKGNFPGRFSGRQFSNSRSEMNVSTLELGDSALYLCASRPTGSSYNEQFFGPGTRLTVL.

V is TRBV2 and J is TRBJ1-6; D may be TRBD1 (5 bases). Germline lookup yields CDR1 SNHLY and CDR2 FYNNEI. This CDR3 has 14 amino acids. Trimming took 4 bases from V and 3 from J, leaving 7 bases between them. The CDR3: CASSGDSYNSPLHF. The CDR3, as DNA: TGTGCCAGCAGTGGTGACAGCTATAATTCACCCCTCCACTTT.

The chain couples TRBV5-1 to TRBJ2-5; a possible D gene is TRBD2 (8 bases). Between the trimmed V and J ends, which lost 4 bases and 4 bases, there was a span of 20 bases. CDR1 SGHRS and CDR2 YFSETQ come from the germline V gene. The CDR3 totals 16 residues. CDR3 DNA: TGCGCCAGCAGCCCGGGAGGGGGCAGGGGAGGAGAGACCCAGTACTTC. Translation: CASSPGGGRGGETQYF.

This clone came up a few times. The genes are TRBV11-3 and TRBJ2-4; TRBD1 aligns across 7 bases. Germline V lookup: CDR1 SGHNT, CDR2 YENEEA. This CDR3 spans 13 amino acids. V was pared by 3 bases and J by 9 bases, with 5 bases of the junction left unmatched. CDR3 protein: CASSFDREGIQYF. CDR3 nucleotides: TGTGCCAGCAGCTTTGACAGGGAAGGCATTCAGTACTTC.

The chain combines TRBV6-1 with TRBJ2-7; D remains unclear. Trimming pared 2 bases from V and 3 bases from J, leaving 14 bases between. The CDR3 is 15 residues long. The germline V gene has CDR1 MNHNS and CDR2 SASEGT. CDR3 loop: CASSESYAAYYEQYF. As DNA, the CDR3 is TGTGCCAGCAGTGAATCATACGCGGCATACTACGAGCAGTACTTC.

The CDR3 here is CASSFGDGSGSSYNEQFF. DNA of the CDR3: TGTGCCAGCAGTTTTGGAGATGGTAGCGGCAGCTCCTACAATGAGCAGTTCTTC. The J gene is TRBJ2-1, the V gene TRBV28, with a weak D call TRBD2 (6 bases). CDR1 is MDHEN, CDR2 SYDVKM, per germline. The CDR3 spans 18 residues. V dropped 3 bases and J dropped 0 bases, with 18 bases sitting between them.